This paragraph covers one TCR beta chain sequence. Its antigen is unknown. Method: immunoSEQ multiplex PCR; TCRdb's copy keeps in-frame clones and lacks some. The data hold 150,000 to 170,000 clones, with more than 75% observed a single time. This sample was taken from a study of T cell responses to AZD1222 COVID-19 vaccine. General study points: The reported proportion of spike-specific TCRs targeting unmutated variant regions was nearly half. Sampled repertoires all dated from after the peak T cell response.

The receptor was isolated from an adult in good health. The input for sequencing was peripheral blood, taken on day 0 of AZD1222 vaccination.

This chain's CDR3 is CASSDTTGELFF. In nucleotides, the CDR3 is TGTGCCAGCAGTGACACCACCGGGGAGCTGTTTTTT. V usage is TRBV6-4 and J usage is TRBJ2-2; D unresolved. V was trimmed by 2 bases and J by 4 bases, leaving 2 bases between them. CDR1 and CDR2 from the germline V gene are MRHNA and SNTAGT. The CDR3 has 12 residues.